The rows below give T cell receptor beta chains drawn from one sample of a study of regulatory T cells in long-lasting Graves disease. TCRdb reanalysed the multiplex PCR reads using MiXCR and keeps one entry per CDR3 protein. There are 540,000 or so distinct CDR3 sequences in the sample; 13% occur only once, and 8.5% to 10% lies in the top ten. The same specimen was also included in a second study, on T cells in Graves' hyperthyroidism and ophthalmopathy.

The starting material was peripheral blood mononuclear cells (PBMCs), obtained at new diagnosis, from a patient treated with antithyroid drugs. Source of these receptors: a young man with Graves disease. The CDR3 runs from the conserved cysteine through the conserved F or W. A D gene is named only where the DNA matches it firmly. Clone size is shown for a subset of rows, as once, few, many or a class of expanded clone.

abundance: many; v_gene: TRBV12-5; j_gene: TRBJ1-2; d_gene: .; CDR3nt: TGTGCTAGTGGTTTGGTTACCGACCTAGGCTACACCTTC; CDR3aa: CASGLVTDLGYTF
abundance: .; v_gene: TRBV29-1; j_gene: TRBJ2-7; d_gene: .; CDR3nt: TGCGGCGTGGAAGTAAACCGGGGCCCTCTCTACGAGCAGTACTTC; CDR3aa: CGVEVNRGPLYEQYF
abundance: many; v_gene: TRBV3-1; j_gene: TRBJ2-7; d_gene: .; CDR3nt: TGTGCCAGCAGCCAAGGGTCGGGAGAAAACGAGCAGTACTTC; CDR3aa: CASSQGSGENEQYF
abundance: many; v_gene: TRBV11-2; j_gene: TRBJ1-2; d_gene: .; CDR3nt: TGTGCCAGCAGCCATACCCAGGGCACCTATGGCTACACCTTC; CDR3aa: CASSHTQGTYGYTF
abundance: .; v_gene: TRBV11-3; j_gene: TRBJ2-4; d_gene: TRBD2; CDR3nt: TGTGCCAGCAGCCAATCCACTAGCGGGGAAGGAAACATTCAGTACTTC; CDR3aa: CASSQSTSGEGNIQYF
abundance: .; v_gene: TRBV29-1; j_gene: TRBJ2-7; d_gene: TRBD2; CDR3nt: TGCAGCGTCCAGACTAGCAGGAGCTCCTACGAGCAGTACTTC; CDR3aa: CSVQTSRSSYEQYF
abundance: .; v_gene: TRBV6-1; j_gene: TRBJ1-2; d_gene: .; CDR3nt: TGTGCCAGCAGTGAACGGGACATGAGATTCTATGGCTACACCTTC; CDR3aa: CASSERDMRFYGYTF
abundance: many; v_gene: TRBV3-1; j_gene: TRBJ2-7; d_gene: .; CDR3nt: TGTGCCAGCAGCCAAGACTGGCAGAAGTACGAGCAGTACTTC; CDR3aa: CASSQDWQKYEQYF
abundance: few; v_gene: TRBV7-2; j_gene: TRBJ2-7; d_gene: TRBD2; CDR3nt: TGTGCCAGCAGCATACCCCCGGGACTAGCGGGAGGAGGCTCCTACGAGCAGTACTTC; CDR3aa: CASSIPPGLAGGGSYEQYF
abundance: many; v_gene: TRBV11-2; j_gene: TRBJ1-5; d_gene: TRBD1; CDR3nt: TGTGCCAGCAGCTTAGATGGGAGGGACAGTCAGCCCCAGCATTTT; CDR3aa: CASSLDGRDSQPQHF
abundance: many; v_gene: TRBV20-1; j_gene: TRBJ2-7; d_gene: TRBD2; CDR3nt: TGCAGTGCCCCTTCAAGCGGGGTCTCCGAGCAGTACTTC; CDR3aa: CSAPSSGVSEQYF
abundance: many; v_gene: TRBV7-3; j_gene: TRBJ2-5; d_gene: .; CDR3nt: TGTGCCAGCAGCCTAGGGGGGAGTACGGGAGAGACCCAGTACTTC; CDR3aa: CASSLGGSTGETQYF
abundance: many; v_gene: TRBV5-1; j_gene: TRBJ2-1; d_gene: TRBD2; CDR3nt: TGCGCCAGCAGTCTCGGACTAGCTTCGACTGAGCAGTTCTTC; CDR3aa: CASSLGLASTEQFF
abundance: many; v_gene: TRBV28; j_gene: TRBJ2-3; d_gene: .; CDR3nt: TGTGCCAGCAGTCGAAAATGGACGGCAGATACGCAGTATTTT; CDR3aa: CASSRKWTADTQYF
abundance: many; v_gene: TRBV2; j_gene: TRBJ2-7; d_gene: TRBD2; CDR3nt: TGTGCCAGCAGATTAAGCGGGGGGTACGAGCAGTACTTC; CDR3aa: CASRLSGGYEQYF
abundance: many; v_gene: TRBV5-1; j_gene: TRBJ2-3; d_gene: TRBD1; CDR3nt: TGCGCCAGCAGCTTACTCGGACAGGGCCCCACAGATACGCAGTATTTT; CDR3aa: CASSLLGQGPTDTQYF
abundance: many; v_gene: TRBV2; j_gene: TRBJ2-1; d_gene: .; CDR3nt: TGTGCCAGCAACGCGTACCCCTACAATGAGCAGTTCTTC; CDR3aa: CASNAYPYNEQFF
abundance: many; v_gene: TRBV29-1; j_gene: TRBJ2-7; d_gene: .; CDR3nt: TGCAGCGTCGTTGCACCTTCCCCTTCCTACGAGCAGTACTTC; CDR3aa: CSVVAPSPSYEQYF
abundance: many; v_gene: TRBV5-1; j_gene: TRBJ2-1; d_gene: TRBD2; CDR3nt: TGTGCCAGCAGTCGGACTAGCGGGAGGTACAATGAGCAGTTCTTC; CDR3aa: CASSRTSGRYNEQFF
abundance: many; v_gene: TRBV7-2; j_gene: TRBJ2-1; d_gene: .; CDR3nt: TGTGCCAGCAGATGGGACTCACACGAACGCTCCTACAATGAGCAGTTCTTC; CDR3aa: CASRWDSHERSYNEQFF
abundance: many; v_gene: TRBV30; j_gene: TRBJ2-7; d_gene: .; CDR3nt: TGTGCCTGGAGTCAGGGTGAGCAGTACTTC; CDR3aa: CAWSQGEQYF
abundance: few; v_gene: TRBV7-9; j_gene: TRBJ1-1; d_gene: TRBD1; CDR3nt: TGTGCCAGCAGCTTATCCGCGACAGGGGAGTACACTGAAGCTTTCTTT; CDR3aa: CASSLSATGEYTEAFF
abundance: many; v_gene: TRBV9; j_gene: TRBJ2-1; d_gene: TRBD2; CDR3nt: TGTGCCAGCAGCCCGTTGGCAGCGGGGACGGGGTATGAGCAGTTCTTC; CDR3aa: CASSPLAAGTGYEQFF
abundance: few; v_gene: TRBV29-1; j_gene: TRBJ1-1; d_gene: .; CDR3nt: TGCAGCGTTGAGGAGGGAGTTGGCACTGAAGCTTTCTTT; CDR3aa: CSVEEGVGTEAFF
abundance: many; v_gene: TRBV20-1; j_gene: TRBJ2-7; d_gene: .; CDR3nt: TGCAGTGCTAGAGATGGGGGGAACCCCTCCTACGAGCAGTACTTC; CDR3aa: CSARDGGNPSYEQYF
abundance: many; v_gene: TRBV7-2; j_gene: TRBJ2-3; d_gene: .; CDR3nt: TGTGCCAGCAGCTTAAACGGGATACCAGCAGATACGCAGTATTTT; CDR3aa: CASSLNGIPADTQYF
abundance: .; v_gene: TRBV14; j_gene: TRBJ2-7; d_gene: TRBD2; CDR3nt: TGTGCCAGCAGCCAAGAAAGCGGGACTAGCGGGAGATACCGGGGATACGAGCAGTACTTC; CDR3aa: CASSQESGTSGRYRGYEQYF
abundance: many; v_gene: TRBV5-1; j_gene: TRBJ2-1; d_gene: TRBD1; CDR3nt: TGCGCCAGCAGCGGGGGGACAGGGGACAATGAGCAGTTCTTC; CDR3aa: CASSGGTGDNEQFF
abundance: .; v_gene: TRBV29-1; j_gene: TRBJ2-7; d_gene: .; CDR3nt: TGCAGCGTTGAAGGAGCATCCACCTACGAGCAGTACTTC; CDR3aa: CSVEGASTYEQYF
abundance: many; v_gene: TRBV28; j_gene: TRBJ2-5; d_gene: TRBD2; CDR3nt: TGTGCCAGCAAGCGGGGCCAAGAGACCCAGTACTTC; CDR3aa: CASKRGQETQYF
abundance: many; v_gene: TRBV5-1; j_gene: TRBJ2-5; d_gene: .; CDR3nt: TGCGCCAGCAATCCCTGGGCAGGGCAAGAGACCCAGTACTTC; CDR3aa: CASNPWAGQETQYF
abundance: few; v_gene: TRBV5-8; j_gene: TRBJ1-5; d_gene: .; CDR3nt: TGTGCCAGCAGCGCCTCCGGGGCAGGGGACAATCAGCCCCAGCATTTT; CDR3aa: CASSASGAGDNQPQHF
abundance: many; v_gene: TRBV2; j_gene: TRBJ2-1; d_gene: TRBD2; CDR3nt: TGTGCCACCGCTAGCGGGAGTTCCCCTGAGCAGTTCTTC; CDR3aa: CATASGSSPEQFF